This T cell receptor beta chain was sequenced in a study of neurological immune-mediated disorders. In TCRdb, the 5' RACE reads were re-called with MiXCR into one record per CDR3 protein. The data show more than 75,000 distinct CDR3 sequences, under 13% seen once. The length of the CDR3 is 14 residues. J gave up 8 bases and V 8 bases, and 11 bases lay outside the gene matches. The germline CDR1 and CDR2 sequences are MNHEY and SMNVEV (reference sequence). There are many counts of this clonotype. The chain recombines TRBV27 with TRBJ1-4; 7 bases align to TRBD1. The sequencing sample was made of PBMCs. The sequence was obtained from a man aged 40-50 years in good health. CDR3 protein: CASRRDRLDEKLFF. The CDR3 nucleotides are TGTGCCAGCCGCAGGGACAGATTAGACGAAAAACTGTTTTTT.